The 17 T cell receptor beta chains reported below all come from one sample, sequenced in a study of blood T cells in healthy people across ages. The use of a sample-barcoded 5' primer and a J-beta primer mix characterized a second PCR of roughly 7 to 12 cycles. Using its own MiXCR run on the 5' RACE reads, TCRdb lists one record per CDR3 protein. This table holds 1.5 million to 2 million distinct CDR3 sequences, 49% found once. Sequenced sample: blood. The receptors stem from a woman in her forties in good health.

The chain recombines TRBV28 with TRBJ1-2, with D possibly being TRBD1 (5 bases). The V gene lost 5 bases and the J gene lost 4 bases, with 17 bases spanning the gap. This CDR3 comprises 15 residues. CDR1 is MDHEN, CDR2 SYDVKM, per germline. DNA of the CDR3: TGTGCCAGCAGTCCCCTCGGCAGGGTACTCTATGGCTACACCTTC. Translation: CASSPLGRVLYGYTF.

The chain has TRBV14 and TRBJ2-1; unclear D gene. From germline, CDR1 is SGHDN and CDR2 FVKESK. The V end was cut by 1 base, the J end by 4 bases, with 14 bases between. This CDR3 has 16 residues. The CDR3 reads CASSQVNRKGYNEQFF. The CDR3 DNA follows: TGTGCCAGCAGCCAAGTTAACCGTAAAGGGTACAATGAGCAGTTCTTC.

The chain recombines TRBV6-1 with TRBJ2-5; TRBD1 might be the D (6 bases). V lost 5 bases and J 5 bases, leaving 12 bases between the germline ends. This CDR3 is 13 amino acids long. Per germline, CDR1 MNHNS and CDR2 SASEGT. The CDR3 bases are TGTGCCAGCAGTCGGACAGCTGGGGAGACCCAGTACTTC. This translates into CASSRTAGETQYF.

This chain joins TRBV20-1 and TRBJ2-7, with 9 nucleotides matching TRBD1. Per germline, CDR1 DFQATT and CDR2 SNEGSKA (reference sequence). V lost 6 bases to trimming and J lost 2 bases; unmatched junction nucleotides: 8. This CDR3 has 14 amino acids. CDR3 region: CSAATGQGPYEQYF. CDR3 nucleotide sequence: TGCAGTGCAGCAACGGGACAGGGTCCCTACGAGCAGTACTTC.

The chain is built from TRBV6-2 or TRBV6-3 and TRBJ2-7; 11 bases match TRBD2. The germline CDR1 and CDR2 sequences are MNHEY and SVGEGT. Trimming at V came to 6 bases and at J to 3 bases, leaving 7 bases not matched to a gene. The CDR3 has 15 amino acids. CDR3 protein: CASRSLAGGYYEQYF. The CDR3 region has the DNA TGTGCCAGCAGATCTCTAGCGGGGGGTTACTACGAGCAGTACTTC.

This chain connects TRBV7-2 to TRBJ2-7; 7 nucleotides match TRBD1. This CDR3 spans 14 amino acids. The V segment lost 5 bases and the J segment 3 bases; nucleotides outside the gene matches: 7. CDR1 and CDR2 from the germline V gene are SGHTA and FQGNSA. The CDR3 DNA reads TGTGCCAGCAGCGTACGGGACAGCCACTACGAGCAGTACTTC. The encoded protein is CASSVRDSHYEQYF.

This clonotype came up a few times. This chain links TRBV20-1 with TRBJ1-6; the D gene is possibly TRBD1 (6 bases). Trimming took 3 bases from V and 9 from J, leaving 18 bases between them. Germline lookup yields CDR1 DFQATT and CDR2 SNEGSKA (reference sequence). The CDR3 sequence is 15 residues long. The CDR3: CSASRGRGRVSPLHF. The DNA for the CDR3 is TGCAGTGCTAGTCGTGGCAGGGGCAGGGTTTCACCCCTCCACTTT.

This clonotype was detected only a few times. The chain combines TRBV7-2 with TRBJ2-5, with D unresolved. There are 14 residues in the CDR3. V was cut by 5 bases and J by 1 base, with 11 bases left in between. Germline V lookup: CDR1 SGHTA, CDR2 FQGNSA. CDR3: CASSQTAGQETQYF. The CDR3 DNA sequence: TGTGCCAGCAGCCAGACTGCCGGCCAAGAGACCCAGTACTTC. Supplemented by reference TRBV7-2 and TRBJ2-5, the full variable domain reads GAGVSQSPSNKVTEKGKDVELRCDPISGHTALYWYRQSLGQGLEFLIYFQGNSAPDKSGLPSDRFSAERTGGSVSTLTIQRTQQEDSAVYLCASSQTAGQETQYFGPGTRLLVL.

The J gene is TRBJ1-5, the V gene TRBV27; 7 nucleotides line up with TRBD1. The V gene end was trimmed by 2 bases and the J gene end by 3 bases; junction bases not matched to a gene: 7. This CDR3 is built from 16 residues. CDR1 MNHEY and CDR2 SMNVEV come from the germline V gene (reference sequence). The DNA for the CDR3 is TGTGCCAGCAGTTTAGGGGGGGGACAGCCCAATCAGCCCCAGCATTTT. It translates to CASSLGGGQPNQPQHF.

The chain combines TRBV7-3 with TRBJ2-6; tentatively, D is TRBD2 (5 bases). The germline V gene has CDR1 SGHTA and CDR2 FQGTGA. The CDR3 is made up of 16 amino acids. Trimming stripped 0 bases from V and 2 bases from J, with 8 bases between. The CDR3 region is CASSLTVGTGANVLTF. CDR3 nucleotides: TGTGCCAGCAGCTTAACCGTCGGGACTGGGGCCAACGTCCTGACTTTC.

This clonotype has ten or more counts. This chain connects TRBV6-1 to TRBJ2-3, with D possibly being TRBD2 (5 bases). This CDR3 is built from 13 residues. From germline, CDR1 is MNHNS and CDR2 SASEGT. Deletions cut 3 bases from V and 1 base from J, with 5 bases between. For the CDR3, the DNA is TGTGCCAGCAGTGACGGGGGCACAGATACGCAGTATTTT. Translated: CASSDGGTDTQYF.

About this clonotype: One end of the junction does not line up with germline, which may come from a read error. This chain connects TRBV28 to TRBJ2-1; D is uncertain. The V gene's germline CDR1 is MDHEN and CDR2 SYDVKM. CDR3 size: 11 residues. CDR3 in DNA: TGTGCCAGCAGGATATACAATGGGCAGTTCTTC. Translated: CASRIYNGQFF.

The rearrangement joins TRBV11-2 to TRBJ2-5, with 9 bases fitting TRBD1. This CDR3 contains 17 residues. Looked up from germline, CDR1 is SGHAT and CDR2 is FQNNGV. V gave up 5 bases and J gave up 5 bases; unmatched junction bases: 15. The CDR3 reads CASSPWTGELPRETQYF. CDR3 coding DNA: TGTGCCAGCAGCCCGTGGACAGGGGAGCTACCTAGGGAGACCCAGTACTTC.

This chain links TRBV28 with TRBJ2-5; D may be TRBD1 or TRBD2 (5 bases each). Trimming took off 1 base at V and 7 bases at J, with 16 bases between the two ends. CDR3 length: 15 residues. Germline V gene sequence: CDR1 MDHEN, CDR2 SYDVKM. The CDR3, as DNA: TGTGCCAGCAGTTTATTGACAGCGGAGTGGGGGACCCAGTACTTC. It encodes CASSLLTAEWGTQYF.

Here the CDR3 DNA reads TGTGCCAGCCGGGTTCAGGAAGTCTACGAGCAGTACTTC. It yields the protein CASRVQEVYEQYF. The chain has TRBV6-5 and TRBJ2-5, with D hard to call. The J call is uncertain, as TRBJ2-7 better fits the DNA end. The CDR3 contains 13 residues. Germline V gene lookup returns CDR1 MNHEY and CDR2 SVGAGI.

The chain recombines TRBV28 with TRBJ2-4; D not certain. This CDR3 region has 14 residues. V lost 5 bases, J lost 7 bases, and 15 bases lay in between. In germline, CDR1 is MDHEN, CDR2 SYDVKM. CDR3 residues: CASSASQIGNIQYF. CDR3 coding DNA: TGTGCCAGCAGTGCATCTCAGATTGGGAACATTCAGTACTTC.

The chain couples TRBV5-1 to TRBJ2-3; 8 nucleotides align to TRBD2. Germline trimming cut 0 bases from V and 10 bases from J; bases unmatched to any gene: 7. CDR1 is SGHRS, CDR2 YFSETQ, per germline. The CDR3 has 14 amino acids. CDR3 bases: TGCGCCAGCAGCTTGGAGGGACTAGGCTACGCGCAGTATTTT. Translated: CASSLEGLGYAQYF.